A single sample gave rise to the 27 T cell receptor beta chains below, sequenced in a study of shared clonotypes between healthy human individuals. TCRdb keeps only in-frame clones here, not all; method: immunoSEQ multiplex PCR. The sample shows more than 550,000 clones, around 90% of them seen only once. CD45RO-negative CD8 cells positively selected for CCR7 made up the naive population, which excluded terminally differentiated effector memory CD45RA+ cells. Sample: naive CD8+ T cells sorted from blood. These receptors originate from a man aged 25 to 40 in good health.

The rearrangement uses TRBV7-6 and TRBJ2-1, with no clear D. This CDR3 is 15 amino acids long. The germline V gene encodes CDR1 SGHVS and CDR2 FNYEAQ. The V gene lost 0 bases and the J gene lost 5 bases, with 11 bases spanning the gap. The CDR3: CASSLASAHHNEQFF. DNA of the CDR3: TGTGCCAGCAGCTTAGCCTCGGCCCACCACAATGAGCAGTTCTTC. Variable domain in full (rest from reference TRBV7-6 and TRBJ2-1): GAGVSQSPRYKVTKRGQDVALRCDPISGHVSLYWYRQALGQGPEFLTYFNYEAQQDKSGLPNDRFSAERPEGSISTLTIQRTEQRDSAMYRCASSLASAHHNEQFFGPGTRLTVL.

This chain uses TRBV5-1 with TRBJ2-5; 7 bases map to TRBD1. This CDR3 has 16 residues. The junction had 7 bases not matched to a gene; V was cut back by 2 bases and J by 0 bases. Germline values: CDR1 SGHRS, CDR2 YFSETQ. DNA for the CDR3: TGCGCCAGCAGCTTTCGGGCAGGGGGATACCAAGAGACCCAGTACTTC. The encoded protein is CASSFRAGGYQETQYF.

The rearrangement uses TRBV27 and TRBJ2-7; 8 nucleotides line up with TRBD2. The germline gives CDR1 MNHEY, CDR2 SMNVEV (reference sequence). V lost 8 bases and J lost 7; bases outside the gene matches: 10. The CDR3 has 13 amino acids. The CDR3 reads CASGLQRESEQYF. CDR3 sequence (DNA): TGTGCCAGCGGCCTACAGCGGGAGTCTGAGCAGTACTTC.

This rearrangement joins TRBV4-2 to TRBJ2-7; possibly TRBD1 or TRBD2 for D (6 bases each). Trimming took 0 bases from V and 3 from J, leaving 12 bases between them. The CDR3 totals 15 residues. The germline CDR1 and CDR2 sequences are LGHNA and YNFKEQ. CDR3 residues: CASSQERGDYYEQYF. The CDR3 DNA reads as TGTGCCAGCAGCCAAGAAAGGGGGGATTACTACGAGCAGTACTTC.

V usage is TRBV13 and J usage is TRBJ2-3; a possible D gene is TRBD1 (5 bases). The V gene's germline CDR1 is PRHDT and CDR2 FYEKMQ (reference sequence). The CDR3 is 13 amino acids. The V gene lost 2 bases and the J gene lost 4 bases, with 7 bases spanning the gap. The CDR3 nucleotides are TGTGCCAGCAGCTTACAGGGCCCAGATACGCAGTATTTT. Residues: CASSLQGPDTQYF.

To note about this clone: Distinct nucleotide sequences in the sample also encode this CDR3. This chain links TRBV27 with TRBJ1-1; D is uncertain. This CDR3 is 13 amino acids long. V lost 0 bases and J lost 3, with 5 bases in between. CDR1 MNHEY and CDR2 SMNVEV come from the germline V gene (reference sequence). This CDR3 reads CASSLSSYTEAFF. In nucleotides, the CDR3 is TGTGCCAGCAGTTTATCGAGCTACACTGAAGCTTTCTTT.

Only one count was recorded for this clone. The chain couples TRBV11-2 to TRBJ2-1; no reliable D call. In germline, CDR1 is SGHAT, CDR2 FQNNGV. The ends were cut back, 1 base at V and 0 bases at J, with 7 bases in the middle. The CDR3 runs to 15 residues. In nucleotides, the CDR3 is TGTGCCAGCAGCTTAGGGGCCAGCTCCTACAATGAGCAGTTCTTC. Translating it yields CASSLGASSYNEQFF.

This clone appeared once. The gene calls are TRBV10-3 and TRBJ1-5, with a weak D call TRBD1 (6 bases). Trimming shortened V by 0 bases and J by 1 base, and 13 bases separated the two germline ends. The length of the CDR3 is 17 residues. The V gene's germline CDR1 is ENHRY and CDR2 SYGVKD. CDR3 sequence reads: CAISESVRGGSNQPQHF. The CDR3, as DNA: TGTGCCATCAGTGAGTCAGTTCGAGGGGGAAGCAATCAGCCCCAGCATTTT.

This rearrangement joins TRBV7-9 to TRBJ2-6; weak D call: TRBD1 (5 bases). This CDR3 has 16 residues. Trimming took off 2 bases at V and 0 bases at J, with 8 bases between the two ends. Germline V gives CDR1 SEHNR, CDR2 FQNEAQ (reference sequence). The CDR3 loop is CASSLTGSSGANVLTF. CDR3 bases: TGTGCCAGCAGCTTAACAGGAAGCTCTGGGGCCAACGTCCTGACTTTC.

On this clone: The sample has other DNA sequences that encode this CDR3 too. The V gene is TRBV7-9, the J gene TRBJ2-3; D is undetermined. The germline V gene encodes CDR1 SEHNR and CDR2 FQNEAQ (reference sequence). The CDR3 covers 12 residues. V was cut by 3 bases and J by 4 bases, with 5 bases left in between. Here the CDR3 reads CASSLGADTQYF. The DNA of the CDR3 is TGTGCCAGCAGCTTGGGTGCAGATACGCAGTATTTT.

The V and J genes are TRBV5-6 and TRBJ2-7; a weak D match, TRBD2 (5 bases). Germline V gene data show CDR1 as SGHDT and CDR2 as YYEEEE. Between the trimmed V and J ends, which lost 1 base and 0 bases, there was a span of 14 bases. This CDR3 spans 16 amino acids. CDR3: CASSLRRSGSSYEQYF. Written as DNA, the CDR3 is TGTGCCAGCAGCTTGCGCCGGTCGGGGAGCTCCTACGAGCAGTACTTC. Full variable domain (outside the CDR3, taken from reference TRBV5-6 and TRBJ2-7): DAGVTQSPTHLIKTRGQQVTLRCSPKSGHDTVSWYQQALGQGPQFIFQYYEEEERQRGNFPDRFSGHQFPNYSSELNVNALLLGDSALYLCASSLRRSGSSYEQYFGPGTRLTVT.

Comment on this clone: Its ends do not fully match the called genes, so a read error is possible. The CDR3 bases are TGCAGTGCTAGAGACCACACCACGGTGTTC. Amino acids: CSARDHTTVF. The gene calls are TRBV20-1 and TRBJ2-7; D unresolved. In germline, CDR1 is DFQATT, CDR2 SNEGSKA (reference sequence). This CDR3 spans 10 amino acids.

This clone was seen more than once but under ten times. The rearrangement joins TRBV20-1 to TRBJ1-2; D gene uncertain. The CDR3 is 10 amino acids. Germline lookup yields CDR1 DFQATT and CDR2 SNEGSKA (reference sequence). V was cut by 6 bases and J by 8 bases, with 10 bases left in between. The CDR3 sequence: CSALDDGYTF. CDR3 in DNA: TGCAGTGCCCTGGACGACGGCTACACCTTC.

The chain recombines TRBV27 with TRBJ2-7; the match to TRBD2 covers 15 bases. V shed 5 bases and J 4 bases; nucleotides not matched to a gene: 18. Germline V gives CDR1 MNHEY, CDR2 SMNVEV (reference sequence). The CDR3 consists of 20 residues. This CDR3 is CASSPRVPGLAGGLGYEQYF. CDR3 bases: TGTGCCAGCAGTCCAAGGGTCCCGGGACTAGCGGGAGGCCTCGGTTACGAGCAGTACTTC.

The V call is TRBV5-8, the J call TRBJ2-2, with 8 bases aligning to TRBD1. The CDR3 loop spans 17 amino acids. The V and J ends lost 0 bases and 1 base, in that order; junction bases with no gene match: 5. Germline CDR1 SGHTS, CDR2 YDEGEE. The chain's CDR3 is CASSLGIGQGNTGELFF. In DNA, the CDR3 is TGTGCCAGCAGCTTGGGGATCGGACAGGGGAACACCGGGGAGCTGTTTTTT.

The V and J genes are TRBV7-9 and TRBJ2-7, with 9 bases aligning to TRBD2. The junction had 10 bases not matched to a gene; V was cut back by 5 bases and J by 5 bases. CDR3 length: 15 amino acids. Germline values: CDR1 SEHNR, CDR2 FQNEAQ (reference sequence). The DNA of the CDR3 is TGTGCCAGCAGCCAAACCGGGACTAGCTATGACGAGCAGTACTTC. It is translated as CASSQTGTSYDEQYF.

The sample holds one count of this clone. The same CDR3 can be traced to other DNA sequences in this sample. The chain couples TRBV7-9 to TRBJ2-7, with 11 positions matching TRBD2. CDR3 length: 14 amino acids. Germline lookup yields CDR1 SEHNR and CDR2 FQNEAQ (reference sequence). Trimming removed 6 bases from V and 3 bases from J; junction bases left unmatched: 4. The CDR3, as DNA: TGTGCCAGCAGTCTCACTAGCGGGAGCTACGAGCAGTACTTC. Its protein is CASSLTSGSYEQYF. Variable domain in full (rest from reference TRBV7-9 and TRBJ2-7): DTGVSQNPRHKITKRGQNVTFRCDPISEHNRLYWYRQTLGQGPEFLTYFQNEAQLEKSRLLSDRFSAERPKGSFSTLEIQRTEQGDSAMYLCASSLTSGSYEQYFGPGTRLTVT.

On this clone: The sample carries other DNA sequences with the same CDR3. The V call is TRBV27, the J call TRBJ2-7; 10 bases agree with TRBD2. This CDR3 comprises 14 residues. The ends lost 6 bases at V and 3 bases at J; junction bases unmatched: 5. CDR1 is MNHEY and CDR2 is SMNVEV in the germline V gene (reference sequence). CDR3 protein: CASRPGLANYEQYF. In DNA, the CDR3 is TGTGCCAGCAGACCGGGACTAGCGAACTACGAGCAGTACTTC.

The DNA of the CDR3 is TGTGCCAGCAGCGTAATAGGACTAGCGGCAGATACGCAGTATTTT. Its translation: CASSVIGLAADTQYF. V and J are TRBV9 and TRBJ2-3; 10 nucleotides line up with TRBD2. The CDR3 loop spans 15 amino acids. The germline V gene encodes CDR1 SGDLS and CDR2 YYNGEE. With 1 base clipped from V and 4 bases from J, the junction kept 3 bases outside the gene matches.

This rearrangement joins TRBV11-2 to TRBJ1-4; D not resolved. The CDR3 has 14 amino acids. Trimming pared 0 bases from V and 6 bases from J, leaving 8 bases between. Germline CDR1 reads SGHAT; CDR2 reads FQNNGV. The CDR3 bases are TGTGCCAGCAGCTTAGATTGGTGGGATGAAAAACTGTTTTTT. This codes for CASSLDWWDEKLFF.

This clone occurred once. The V and J genes are TRBV14 and TRBJ2-3; D gene unclear. Germline V CDR1 and CDR2: SGHDN, FVKESK. The length of the CDR3 is 15 residues. Trimming shortened V by 0 bases and J by 3 bases, and 10 bases separated the two germline ends. The CDR3: CASSQDLERTDTQYF. The CDR3 coding sequence is TGTGCCAGCAGCCAAGATCTAGAGAGGACAGATACGCAGTATTTT.

J is TRBJ2-1 and V is TRBV7-9, with D possibly being TRBD2 (6 bases). V lost 6 bases and J 4 bases, leaving 19 bases between the germline ends. This CDR3 comprises 16 residues. Germline assignment: CDR1 SEHNR and CDR2 FQNEAQ (reference sequence). CDR3 sequence: CASSHTPLGLYNEQFF. The CDR3 nucleotides read TGTGCCAGCAGTCACACACCCTTGGGACTGTACAATGAGCAGTTCTTC. The complete variable domain, with remaining parts taken from reference TRBV7-9 and TRBJ2-1, reads DTGVSQNPRHKITKRGQNVTFRCDPISEHNRLYWYRQTLGQGPEFLTYFQNEAQLEKSRLLSDRFSAERPKGSFSTLEIQRTEQGDSAMYLCASSHTPLGLYNEQFFGPGTRLTVL.

This clone was recorded only once. V usage is TRBV7-8 and J usage is TRBJ2-1, with D perhaps matching TRBD2 (6 bases). V gave up 5 bases and J gave up 5 bases, with 13 bases separating them. The germline V gene encodes CDR1 SGHVS and CDR2 FQNEAQ. The CDR3 sequence is 14 residues long. The CDR3: CASSRGGVDNEQFF. DNA for the CDR3: TGTGCCAGCAGCCGAGGAGGGGTTGACAATGAGCAGTTCTTC.

This sequence joins TRBV7-9 and TRBJ2-7; 11 nucleotides line up with TRBD1. The germline V gene encodes CDR1 SEHNR and CDR2 FQNEAQ (reference sequence). V was clipped by 3 bases and J by 3 bases; unmatched bases: 4. This CDR3 has 15 residues. The CDR3 DNA is TGTGCCAGCAGCTTGGGACAGGGGGACCTCTACGAGCAGTACTTC. Its translation is CASSLGQGDLYEQYF.

This sequence joins TRBV27 and TRBJ2-2; 8 positions match TRBD2. The CDR3 sequence is 18 residues long. Germline V lookup: CDR1 MNHEY, CDR2 SMNVEV (reference sequence). The ends lost 5 bases at V and 3 bases at J; junction bases unmatched: 14. The CDR3: CASSRLLEGSGDTGELFF. DNA for the CDR3: TGTGCCAGCAGTCGGCTTCTTGAGGGTAGCGGGGACACCGGGGAGCTGTTTTTT.

The CDR3 bases are TGCAGCGCCGTCGGGGATGGCTACACCTTC. The encoded protein is CSAVGDGYTF. The chain carries TRBV29-1 and TRBJ1-2; D is ambiguous. V lost 7 bases to trimming and J lost 6 bases, with 9 bases between them. Germline CDR1 is SQVTM and CDR2 is ANQGSEA. The CDR3 runs to 10 residues.

Concerning this clone: Other DNA sequences in this specimen translate into the identical CDR3. CDR3 sequence: CASSQVVGELFF. The CDR3 nucleotides read TGTGCCAGCAGCCAAGTAGTCGGGGAGCTGTTTTTT. The rearrangement links TRBV14 to TRBJ2-2, with D uncertain. V lost 1 base and J 7 bases, leaving 4 bases between the germline ends. CDR1 SGHDN and CDR2 FVKESK come from the germline V gene. The CDR3 extends over 12 amino acids. The full variable domain, its missing parts supplied by reference TRBV14 and TRBJ2-2, is EAGVTQFPSHSVIEKGQTVTLRCDPISGHDNLYWYRRVMGKEIKFLLHFVKESKQDESGMPNNRFLAERTGGTYSTLKVQPAELEDSGVYFCASSQVVGELFFGEGSRLTVL.